This T cell receptor beta chain was captured in a study of ipilimumab plus nivolumab after autologous stem cell transplantation. Sequencing used immunoSEQ multiplex PCR; TCRdb keeps in-frame clones, though not all of them. This sample yields tens of thousands of clones, of which under 75% are seen a single time; 20% to 25% belongs to the top ten. CDR1 and CDR2 from the germline V gene are LGHNA and YNFKEQ. Trimming removed 0 bases at V and 8 bases at J, with 20 bases between. CDR3 length equals 17 residues. Here the sequenced sample was PBMCs, taken in a trial of ipilimumab plus nivolumab as post-transplant consolidation. The TCR originated in a male donor with diffuse large B-cell lymphoma. The rearrangement uses TRBV4-2 and TRBJ2-1, with D possibly being TRBD2 (6 bases). CDR3 sequence: CASSQDNTGASADEQFF. In DNA, the CDR3 is TGTGCCAGCAGCCAAGATAATACGGGAGCGTCGGCAGATGAGCAGTTCTTC.